One sample yielded the 27 T cell receptor beta chains listed below, sequenced in a study of T cells in narcolepsy. Produced via immunoSEQ multiplex PCR; TCRdb's table is partial and in-frame only. The sample lists 25,000 to 30,000 clones; about four fifths were seen once. The sample comprised CD45RA- memory CD4+ T cells from PBMCs. All receptors derive from a human donor with narcolepsy.

The chain uses TRBV9 and TRBJ1-2; 8 nucleotides align to TRBD1. V shed 0 bases, J shed 6 bases, and the junction held 4 bases outside the gene matches. This CDR3 contains 14 residues. Germline V gene data show CDR1 as SGDLS and CDR2 as YYNGEE. The CDR3 reads CASSVVGQANGYTF. For the CDR3, the DNA is TGTGCCAGCAGCGTAGTGGGACAGGCTAATGGCTACACCTTC.

The chain recombines TRBV6-1 with TRBJ1-2, with D perhaps matching TRBD1 (5 bases). Trimming pared 1 base from V and 7 bases from J, leaving 13 bases between. CDR1 and CDR2 from the germline V gene are MNHNS and SASEGT. This CDR3 spans 14 amino acids. CDR3 nucleotides: TGTGCCAGCAGTGAAGAGAACAGGTACTGTGGCTACACCTTC. Translation: CASSEENRYCGYTF.

This sequence joins TRBV5-1 and TRBJ2-1; D not resolved. The CDR3 consists of 13 residues. Germline V gene data show CDR1 as SGHRS and CDR2 as YFSETQ. Trimming removed 6 bases from V and 9 bases from J, with 16 bases in between. The DNA for the CDR3 is TGCGCCAGCATAGGGCTGTCTCGGGTTGAGCAGTTCTTC. Protein sequence: CASIGLSRVEQFF.

V is TRBV6-1 and J is TRBJ1-5; no clear D gene. Germline-derived CDR1 and CDR2 are MNHNS and SASEGT. The CDR3 sequence is 12 residues long. V was shortened by 7 bases and J by 0 bases, with 4 bases between the two germline ends. The DNA of the CDR3 is TGTGCCAGCAAAAATAGCAATCAGCCCCAGCATTTT. The encoded protein is CASKNSNQPQHF.

The chain recombines TRBV6-5 with TRBJ2-1, with 9 positions matching TRBD1. Trimming removed 6 bases from V and 6 bases from J; junction bases left unmatched: 3. Germline V gene sequence: CDR1 MNHEY, CDR2 SVGAGI. The CDR3 totals 13 residues. CDR3 bases: TGTGCCAGCAGGCAGACAGGGGGCAATGAGCAGTTCTTC. It yields the protein CASRQTGGNEQFF.

The chain has TRBV4-2 and TRBJ2-5, with D uncertain. The CDR3 has 13 residues. The germline V gene has CDR1 LGHNA and CDR2 YNFKEQ. The V gene lost 5 bases and the J gene lost 3 bases, with 10 bases spanning the gap. Here the CDR3 DNA reads TGTGCCAGCAGCTTGGTACCAGAAGAGACCCAGTACTTC. Protein product: CASSLVPEETQYF.

The chain uses TRBV7-9 and TRBJ2-7; either TRBD1 or TRBD2 may supply D (6 bases each). This CDR3 has 14 residues. The ends were cut back, 4 bases at V and 5 bases at J, with 15 bases in the middle. Germline CDR1 SEHNR, CDR2 FQNEAQ (reference sequence). CDR3 bases: TGTGCCAGCAGCTGGTTCGGGGGCGACCACGAGCAGTACTTC. Translated, it gives CASSWFGGDHEQYF.

This clone was seen a few times. The chain uses TRBV9 and TRBJ1-2, with 7 bases aligning to TRBD1. The germline V gene has CDR1 SGDLS and CDR2 YYNGEE. Trimming at V came to 4 bases and at J to 4 bases, leaving 4 bases not matched to a gene. This CDR3 comprises 13 residues. The CDR3 spells CASSPRDSYGYTF. DNA for the CDR3: TGTGCCAGCAGCCCACGGGACAGCTATGGCTACACCTTC.

V and J are TRBV19 and TRBJ2-2, with TRBD2 matching over 10 bases. CDR1 and CDR2 from the germline V gene are LNHDA and SQIVND (reference sequence). V dropped 7 bases and J dropped 6; count of bases not matched to a gene: 17. The CDR3 extends over 18 amino acids. CDR3 nucleotide sequence: TGTGCCAGTACAAGACTCCCAACGCAGCGGGGGGGCTCCGGGGAGCTGTTTTTT. It codes for CASTRLPTQRGGSGELFF.

The chain is built from TRBV28 and TRBJ1-1, with D perhaps matching TRBD1 (5 bases). Between the trimmed V and J ends, which lost 2 bases and 4 bases, there was a span of 14 bases. CDR1 and CDR2 (germline): MDHEN, SYDVKM. The CDR3 is 15 amino acids. In nucleotides, the CDR3 is TGTGCCAGCAGTTTAATGGGCCAGGGAAGCACTGAAGCTTTCTTT. Its translation: CASSLMGQGSTEAFF.

This clone was seen more than once but under ten times. The chain recombines TRBV28 with TRBJ1-1; tentative D call: TRBD1 (5 bases). Germline CDR1 and CDR2: MDHEN and SYDVKM. The germline V and J ends were trimmed by 3 bases and 6 bases, with 17 bases remaining between them. CDR3 length: 15 amino acids. In DNA, the CDR3 is TGTGCCAGCAGTTTTGGACAACGGTTCGTTTCTGAAGCTTTCTTT. Protein sequence: CASSFGQRFVSEAFF.

This clone was picked up one time. V is TRBV15 and J is TRBJ1-5, with D unresolved. The ends were cut back, 0 bases at V and 4 bases at J, with 10 bases in the middle. The length of the CDR3 is 15 residues. Germline V gives CDR1 LNHNV, CDR2 YYDKDF (reference sequence). Here the CDR3 reads CATSRDRGENQPQHF. CDR3 nucleotides: TGTGCCACCAGCAGAGATCGGGGAGAAAATCAGCCCCAGCATTTT.

The table lists this clone with a count of one. This sequence joins TRBV5-4 and TRBJ1-5; 7 nucleotides agree with TRBD1. The trim removed 0 bases at V and 7 bases at J, leaving 7 bases unmatched. In germline, CDR1 is SGHNT, CDR2 YYREEE (reference sequence). The CDR3 length is 15 residues. The CDR3 nucleotides are TGTGCCAGCAGCTTGGTGGGACAGAAGCCCCAGCCCCAGCATTTT. Translating it yields CASSLVGQKPQPQHF.

This chain uses TRBV7-9 with TRBJ2-7, with 7 bases identical to TRBD2. The CDR3 sequence is 15 residues long. Germline CDR1 SEHNR, CDR2 FQNEAQ (reference sequence). The V and J ends lost 5 bases and 5 bases, in that order; junction bases with no gene match: 12. The CDR3 DNA sequence: TGTGCCAGCAGCCTGCTGGGGGGGGAGGGAAACGAGCAGTACTTC. It is translated as CASSLLGGEGNEQYF. Combining the CDR3 with reference TRBV7-9 and TRBJ2-7 gives the whole variable domain DTGVSQNPRHKITKRGQNVTFRCDPISEHNRLYWYRQTLGQGPEFLTYFQNEAQLEKSRLLSDRFSAERPKGSFSTLEIQRTEQGDSAMYLCASSLLGGEGNEQYFGPGTRLTVT.

The rearrangement joins TRBV5-8 to TRBJ1-1; 10 nucleotides line up with TRBD1. Trimming took 3 bases from V and 4 from J; bases not matched to a gene: 3. CDR1 and CDR2 (germline): SGHTS, YDEGEE. CDR3 length: 14 residues. The DNA of the CDR3 is TGTGCCAGCAGCTGGGGACAGGGGCGCACTGAAGCTTTCTTT. This codes for CASSWGQGRTEAFF.

This chain joins TRBV2 and TRBJ1-2; the D gene is possibly TRBD1 (5 bases). CDR3 length: 12 amino acids. V was clipped by 6 bases and J by 8 bases, with 13 bases between them. Germline values: CDR1 SNHLY, CDR2 FYNNEI. The CDR3 here is CASRIGAPGYTF. In DNA form, the CDR3 reads TGTGCCAGCAGGATCGGGGCGCCGGGCTACACCTTC.

The chain recombines TRBV28 with TRBJ2-7; D is perhaps TRBD1 (5 bases). Germline CDR1 reads MDHEN; CDR2 reads SYDVKM. Trimming removed 4 bases from V and 3 bases from J, with 28 bases in between. This CDR3 contains 19 residues. CDR3 DNA sequence: TGTGCCAGCAGTTCCGCGGCAGGGCAAATTGGCAACCGAGTCTACGAGCAGTACTTC. Translated: CASSSAAGQIGNRVYEQYF.

The chain is built from TRBV11-3 and TRBJ2-2, with a tentative D call TRBD1 (5 bases). Germline assignment: CDR1 SGHNT and CDR2 YENEEA. The V gene lost 5 bases and the J gene lost 0 bases, with 13 bases spanning the gap. This CDR3 has 16 amino acids. The CDR3 loop is CASSLTSGTNTGELFF. In DNA, the CDR3 is TGTGCCAGCAGCCTAACGTCAGGGACGAACACCGGGGAGCTGTTTTTT.

The chain recombines TRBV5-8 with TRBJ2-1; a possible D gene is TRBD1 (7 bases). V was trimmed by 3 bases and J by 1 base, leaving 11 bases between them. Germline V gene sequence: CDR1 SGHTS, CDR2 YDEGEE. The CDR3 runs 15 residues. CDR3 sequence reads: CASSSRGDSYNEQFF. The CDR3 nucleotides are TGTGCCAGCAGCTCCAGGGGGGATTCCTACAATGAGCAGTTCTTC.

V and J are TRBV28 and TRBJ1-2, with D possibly matching TRBD1 (5 bases). Germline CDR1 and CDR2: MDHEN and SYDVKM. This CDR3 contains 12 residues. The V and J ends lost 8 bases and 2 bases respectively, with 9 bases between them. CDR3 in DNA: TGTGCCAGCGCACAGGAAAACTATGGCTACACCTTC. This sequence encodes CASAQENYGYTF.

The chain combines TRBV6-5 with TRBJ1-1; possible D gene TRBD1, 5 bases. Germline V gene data show CDR1 as MNHEY and CDR2 as SVGAGI. V lost 7 bases and J 4 bases, leaving 19 bases between the germline ends. The CDR3 runs to 15 residues. The CDR3 region is CASTPSKGKGTEAFF. CDR3 bases: TGTGCCAGCACCCCAAGTAAGGGGAAGGGCACTGAAGCTTTCTTT.

The DNA for the CDR3 is TGTGCCAGCAGCGCCGGGACACTGAGCTCCTACGAGCAGTACTTC. It translates to CASSAGTLSSYEQYF. V is TRBV9 and J is TRBJ2-7; D may be TRBD1 (6 bases). Germline V CDR1 and CDR2: SGDLS, YYNGEE. The CDR3 is 15 amino acids. The ends were cut back, 3 bases at V and 0 bases at J, with 13 bases in the middle.

This clone has just one count. The chain carries TRBV4-2 and TRBJ2-2; D call uncertain. The V gene's germline CDR1 is LGHNA and CDR2 YNFKEQ. The CDR3 is made up of 13 amino acids. Deletions cut 2 bases from V and 5 bases from J, with 6 bases between. The CDR3 DNA follows: TGTGCCAGCAGCCAACCCATAACCGGGGAGCTGTTTTTT. Protein product: CASSQPITGELFF.

V gene TRBV28 combines with J gene TRBJ2-2; no definite D call. Germline V gene sequence: CDR1 MDHEN, CDR2 SYDVKM. V was pared by 2 bases and J by 7 bases, with 8 bases between. CDR3 length: 13 residues. The CDR3 reads CASSLRVGGELFF. The DNA of the CDR3 is TGTGCCAGCAGTTTAAGAGTCGGCGGGGAGCTGTTTTTT.

The count of this clone is one. J is TRBJ1-3 and V is TRBV4-2; no firm D call. The CDR3 is made up of 16 amino acids. CDR1 LGHNA and CDR2 YNFKEQ come from the germline V gene. V shed 2 bases and J shed 4 bases, with 15 bases lying between them. The CDR3 sequence: CASSQWQDPTGNTIYF. The CDR3 DNA is TGTGCCAGCAGCCAATGGCAGGATCCCACGGGAAACACCATATATTTT.

The J gene is TRBJ2-7, the V gene TRBV7-8, with D unresolved. Germline assignment: CDR1 SGHVS and CDR2 FQNEAQ. The CDR3 has 16 amino acids. Between the trimmed V and J ends, which lost 5 bases and 3 bases, there was a span of 20 bases. The CDR3 nucleotides read TGTGCCAGCAGCCTAAAGGGAAGTATTTTTAACTACGAGCAGTACTTC. It is translated as CASSLKGSIFNYEQYF.

The chain uses TRBV2 and TRBJ1-1; 8 nucleotides agree with TRBD1. V shed 3 bases and J 1 base; nucleotides not matched to a gene: 7. The CDR3 totals 16 residues. Germline CDR1 is SNHLY and CDR2 is FYNNEI. As DNA, the CDR3 is TGTGCCAGCAGTGACCACGGACAGGGTGGGAACACTGAAGCTTTCTTT. It encodes CASSDHGQGGNTEAFF.